This T cell receptor beta chain stems from a study of shared clonotypes between healthy human individuals. The authors distributed each subset's genomic DNA evenly over several immunoSEQ plates. Produced via immunoSEQ multiplex PCR; TCRdb's table is partial and in-frame only. The sample holds hundreds of thousands of clones; approximately 79% are singletons and the top ten take under 2%. This clone was seen a few times. V trimming: 6 bases; J trimming: 4 bases; junction bases outside the gene matches: 8. The V gene's germline CDR1 is SNHLY and CDR2 FYNNEI. This CDR3 has 16 residues. The chain employs TRBV2 and TRBJ2-3; 12 positions match TRBD2. The sequencing input was memory CD4+ T cells sorted from blood. As for subset: CD45RA-negative fraction. The TCR was taken from a woman in her twenties or thirties in good health. CDR3 DNA sequence: TGTGCCAGCAGCCATAGGACTAGCGGGGCGGCAGATACGCAGTATTTT. Protein product: CASSHRTSGAADTQYF.